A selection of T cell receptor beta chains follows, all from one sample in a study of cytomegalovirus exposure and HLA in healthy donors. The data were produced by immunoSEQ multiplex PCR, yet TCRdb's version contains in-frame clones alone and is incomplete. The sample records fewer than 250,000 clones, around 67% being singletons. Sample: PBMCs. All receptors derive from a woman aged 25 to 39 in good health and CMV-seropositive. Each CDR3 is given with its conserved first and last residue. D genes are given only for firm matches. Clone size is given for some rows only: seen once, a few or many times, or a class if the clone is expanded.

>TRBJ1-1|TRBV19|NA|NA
TGTGCCAGTAGCCAGGGCACTGAAGCTTTCTTT
CASSQGTEAFF
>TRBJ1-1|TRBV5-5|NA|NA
TGTGCCAGCAGCTCCACGGGGAAACTGAACACTGAAGCTTTCTTT
CASSSTGKLNTEAFF
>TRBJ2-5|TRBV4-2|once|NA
TGTGCCAGCAGCCAAGATCTGGAGACCCAGTACTTC
CASSQDLETQYF
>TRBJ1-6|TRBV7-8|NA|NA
TGTGCCAGCAGCTCCCAGGGTGTCTCCTATAATTCACCCCTCCACTTT
CASSSQGVSYNSPLHF
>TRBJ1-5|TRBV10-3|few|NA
TGTGCCATCACCGAGAACCCAAATCAGCCCCAGCATTTT
CAITENPNQPQHF
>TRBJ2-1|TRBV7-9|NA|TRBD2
TGTGCCAGCAGCTCGACTCTAGCGGGAGGCTACAATGAGCAGTTCTTC
CASSSTLAGGYNEQFF
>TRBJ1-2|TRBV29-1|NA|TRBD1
TGCAGCTGTGCGACAGGGGCGTATGGCTACACCTTC
CSCATGAYGYTF
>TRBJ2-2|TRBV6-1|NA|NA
TGTGCCAGCAGGGCGGGTACAAACACCGGGGAGCTGTTTTTT
CASRAGTNTGELFF
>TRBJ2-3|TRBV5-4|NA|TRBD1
TGTGCCAGCAGCTTACCCGGGACAGGGGGAGCAGATACGCAGTATTTT
CASSLPGTGGADTQYF
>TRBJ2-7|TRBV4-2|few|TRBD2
TGTGCCAGCAGCCAAGATCTGGGGACTAGCGGATTTACCTACGAGCAGTACTTC
CASSQDLGTSGFTYEQYF
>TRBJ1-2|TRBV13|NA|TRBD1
TGTGCCAGCAGCATCTCAGGGGGCGATGGCTACACCTTC
CASSISGGDGYTF
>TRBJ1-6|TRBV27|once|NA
TGTGCCAGCAGTATGGACGGGACACCATATAATTCACCCCTCCACTTT
CASSMDGTPYNSPLHF
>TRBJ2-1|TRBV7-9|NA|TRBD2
TGTGCCAGCAGTGCTAGCGGGGTATACAATGAGCAGTTCTTC
CASSASGVYNEQFF
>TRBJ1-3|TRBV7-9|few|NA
TGTGCCAGCAGCTTTGTTAGCGGGAATGGAAACACCATATATTTT
CASSFVSGNGNTIYF
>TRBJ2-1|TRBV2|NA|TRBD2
TGTGCCAGCACTCCGACTAGCGGTAACAATGAGCAGTTCTTC
CASTPTSGNNEQFF
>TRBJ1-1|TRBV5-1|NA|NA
TGCGCCAGCAGCCGACGGGACACTGAAGCTTTCTTT
CASSRRDTEAFF
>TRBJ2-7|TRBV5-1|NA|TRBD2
TGCGCCAGCAGCCCGCATTTAGCGGGAGCCTCCTACGAGCAGTACTTC
CASSPHLAGASYEQYF
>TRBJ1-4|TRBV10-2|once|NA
TGCGCCAGCAGGAGGGGGTTAGGGGCTGGTGAAAAACTGTTTTTT
CASRRGLGAGEKLFF
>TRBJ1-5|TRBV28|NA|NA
TGTGCCAGCAGTTGGAGGGGCAGCAATCAGCCCCAGCATTTT
CASSWRGSNQPQHF
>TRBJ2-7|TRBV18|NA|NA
TGTGCCAGCTCACCCTGGACGGACACCTACGAGCAGTACTTC
CASSPWTDTYEQYF
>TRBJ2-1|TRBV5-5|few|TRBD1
TGTGCCAGCGGGGATGACAGGGATAGGCAGTTCTTC
CASGDDRDRQFF
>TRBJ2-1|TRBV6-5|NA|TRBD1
TGTGCCAGCAGTTACGGGACAGGGGATACGGATGAGCAGTTCTTC
CASSYGTGDTDEQFF
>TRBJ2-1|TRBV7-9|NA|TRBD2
TGTGCCAGCAGCTTTCTCCGTAACGGGAGGAAGGATGAGCAGTTCTTC
CASSFLRNGRKDEQFF
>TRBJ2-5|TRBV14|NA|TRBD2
TGTGCCAGCAGCCTTCTAGCGGGAACCCAAGAGACCCAGTACTTC
CASSLLAGTQETQYF
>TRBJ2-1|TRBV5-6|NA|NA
TGTGCCAGCAGCTTGGCCTCTAGCTGGAGCTCCTACAATGAGCAGTTCTTC
CASSLASSWSSYNEQFF
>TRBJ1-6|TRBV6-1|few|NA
TGTGCCACCAACGGCGGGGATTCACCCCTCCACTTT
CATNGGDSPLHF
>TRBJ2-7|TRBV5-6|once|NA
TGTGCCAGCATCGGACAGCGAACCGAGCAGTACTTC
CASIGQRTEQYF